These 27 T cell receptor beta chains were sequenced from one sample in a study of shared clonotypes between healthy human individuals. Profiling relied on immunoSEQ multiplex PCR, and the TCRdb table lists in-frame clones only, not all of them. The table has about 550,000 clones, roughly 95% seen once. Naive CD8 cells were CD45RO-negative, positively selected for CCR7, excluding terminally differentiated effector memory CD45RA+ cells. Sequenced material: naive CD8+ T cells sorted from blood. The receptors were sampled from a woman in her twenties or thirties in good health.

V usage is TRBV5-6 and J usage is TRBJ1-5; D call uncertain. Trimming left V 3 bases short and J 3 bases short, with 16 bases between. The CDR3 is 16 amino acids. CDR1 and CDR2 (germline): SGHDT, YYEEEE. Here the CDR3 reads CASSSSLTASNQPQHF. Here the CDR3 DNA reads TGTGCCAGCAGCTCCTCGCTGACGGCGTCCAATCAGCCCCAGCATTTT.

The V and J genes are TRBV6-1 and TRBJ2-1; maybe TRBD2 (5 bases). CDR3 size: 17 residues. V was clipped by 3 bases and J by 6 bases, with 21 bases between them. From germline, CDR1 is MNHNS and CDR2 SASEGT. The CDR3 loop reads CASSDNNRAAGSNEQFF. The CDR3 region has the DNA TGTGCCAGCAGTGACAATAACCGGGCCGCTGGGAGCAATGAGCAGTTCTTC.

Written as DNA, the CDR3 is TGTGCCAGCACCCAAAACCGGCCCCACACAGATACGCAGTATTTT. Protein product: CASTQNRPHTDTQYF. The J gene is TRBJ2-3, the V gene TRBV27; D gene ambiguous. CDR1 and CDR2 (germline): MNHEY, SMNVEV (reference sequence). Trimming left V 7 bases short and J 2 bases short, with 16 bases between. The CDR3 is 15 amino acids.

This chain links TRBV28 with TRBJ2-7; 7 positions match TRBD1. Germline V gene lookup returns CDR1 MDHEN and CDR2 SYDVKM. The CDR3 is 15 residues long. Losses at the gene ends were 3 bases for V and 1 base for J; bases not matched to a gene: 6. The CDR3, as DNA: TGTGCCAGCAGTTTCACCGGGACAGCTTCCTACGAGCAGTACTTC. The encoded protein is CASSFTGTASYEQYF.

The chain couples TRBV6-1 to TRBJ2-7; D is ambiguous. The CDR3 totals 17 residues. The V gene's germline CDR1 is MNHNS and CDR2 SASEGT. V lost 0 bases and J 4 bases, leaving 19 bases between the germline ends. CDR3 coding DNA: TGTGCCAGCAGTGAAGCGCTGTACGACACGGGTACGTACGAGCAGTACTTC. Translated, it gives CASSEALYDTGTYEQYF.

CDR3: CASREQGGSGANVLTF. CDR3 DNA: TGTGCCAGCAGAGAACAGGGAGGATCTGGGGCCAACGTCCTGACTTTC. The chain is built from TRBV28 and TRBJ2-6; the D call may be TRBD1 or TRBD2 (6 bases each). The V and J ends lost 6 bases and 1 base respectively, with 13 bases between them. The CDR3 length is 16 residues. Looked up from germline, CDR1 is MDHEN and CDR2 is SYDVKM.

The V and J genes are TRBV11-2 and TRBJ1-5; TRBD1 matches at 10 bases. Germline assignment: CDR1 SGHAT and CDR2 FQNNGV. The length of the CDR3 is 15 residues. With V trimmed by 2 bases and J by 6 bases, 4 bases remained unmatched. The CDR3 sequence is CASSLSTGGGQPQHF. CDR3 sequence (DNA): TGTGCCAGCAGCTTATCGACAGGGGGCGGTCAGCCCCAGCATTTT.

J is TRBJ2-5 and V is TRBV10-3; possible D gene TRBD1, 6 bases. The tail of the sequence fits TRBJ2-7 better, so the J call may be wrong. Looked up from germline, CDR1 is ENHRY and CDR2 is SYGVKD. The CDR3 runs to 14 residues. The CDR3 region has the DNA TGTGCCATCAGTGAGCCTGACAGGACGGTCGAGCAGTACTTC. The encoded protein is CAISEPDRTVEQYF.

This chain uses TRBV27 with TRBJ1-6, with D perhaps TRBD1 (5 bases). CDR1 is MNHEY, CDR2 SMNVEV, per germline (reference sequence). V lost 10 bases, J lost 10 bases, and 17 bases lay in between. The CDR3 has 13 residues. CDR3 protein: CATRDGDRSPLHF. The CDR3 DNA reads as TGTGCCACCAGGGATGGGGATCGCTCACCCCTCCACTTT.

The chain combines TRBV29-1 with TRBJ2-3, with 9 bases matching TRBD2. The CDR3 length is 15 residues. J lost 2 bases, V lost 2 bases, and 5 bases had no gene match. Germline V lookup: CDR1 SQVTM, CDR2 ANQGSEA. The CDR3 loop reads CSVELTSGPTDTQYF. The CDR3, as DNA: TGCAGCGTTGAATTGACTAGCGGACCCACAGATACGCAGTATTTT.

The rearrangement joins TRBV10-3 to TRBJ2-7; the D gene is possibly TRBD2 (5 bases). The CDR3 loop spans 15 amino acids. Trimming cost V 6 bases and J 0 bases, with 15 bases left between them. Germline CDR1 reads ENHRY; CDR2 reads SYGVKD. In DNA, the CDR3 is TGTGCCATCAGAGTCGACGGGATGAGCTCCTACGAGCAGTACTTC. Encoded protein: CAIRVDGMSSYEQYF.

The chain joins TRBV27 to TRBJ1-1; TRBD1 is a possible D gene (5 bases). Between the trimmed V and J ends, which lost 3 bases and 3 bases, there was a span of 8 bases. In germline, CDR1 is MNHEY, CDR2 SMNVEV (reference sequence). The CDR3 is 13 amino acids. The CDR3 spells CASSFGGHTEAFF. CDR3 DNA sequence: TGTGCCAGCAGTTTCGGGGGACACACTGAAGCTTTCTTT.

V and J are TRBV27 and TRBJ2-7, with 8 bases identical to TRBD1. The germline V gene encodes CDR1 MNHEY and CDR2 SMNVEV (reference sequence). V lost 5 bases and J lost 2; bases outside the gene matches: 5. This CDR3 is 14 amino acids long. CDR3 coding DNA: TGTGCCAGCAGTCCCTACAGGGGGACCTACGAGCAGTACTTC. Its protein product is CASSPYRGTYEQYF.

The J gene is TRBJ1-1, the V gene TRBV9; D perhaps matches TRBD1 (5 bases). Trimming left V 3 bases short and J 8 bases short, with 14 bases between. Germline V gene data show CDR1 as SGDLS and CDR2 as YYNGEE. The CDR3 has 13 amino acids. CDR3 region: CASSGSGFREAFF. The CDR3 coding sequence is TGTGCCAGCAGCGGCTCAGGGTTTCGCGAAGCTTTCTTT.

This clone appeared a single time. The J gene is TRBJ2-7, the V gene TRBV21-1; the D call of TRBD1 is as the table states it, not checked on the DNA. TRBV21-1 is a recognized pseudogene. This CDR3 contains 17 residues. The CDR3 region is CASGAVKGGQGVYEQYF. The CDR3 DNA follows: TGTGCCAGCGGCGCAGTAAAGGGCGGACAGGGGGTGTACGAGCAGTACTTC.

The rearrangement joins TRBV4-1 to TRBJ2-7; either TRBD1 or TRBD2 may supply D (5 bases each). CDR1 is MGHRA, CDR2 YSYEKL, per germline. The V and J ends lost 0 bases and 4 bases respectively, with 13 bases between them. The CDR3 loop spans 15 amino acids. The CDR3 coding sequence is TGCGCCAGCAGCCAAGATGTGGGGACCGGTTACGAGCAGTACTTC. Residues: CASSQDVGTGYEQYF.

J is TRBJ2-2 and V is TRBV11-2; unclear D gene. The germline CDR1 and CDR2 sequences are SGHAT and FQNNGV. CDR3 length: 12 amino acids. V was cut by 1 base and J by 6 bases, with 3 bases left in between. CDR3 residues: CASSLGPGELFF. The CDR3, as DNA: TGTGCCAGCAGCTTAGGGCCCGGGGAGCTGTTTTTT.

Worth noting for this clone: Other DNA sequences in this specimen translate into the identical CDR3. The CDR3 DNA sequence: TGTGCCAGCAAACTCGGGACAGGGTACGAGCAGTACTTC. Encoded protein: CASKLGTGYEQYF. The gene calls are TRBV27 and TRBJ2-7; 9 bases map to TRBD1. Germline V gene lookup returns CDR1 MNHEY and CDR2 SMNVEV (reference sequence). V gave up 7 bases and J gave up 4 bases; unmatched junction bases: 5. The CDR3 sequence is 13 residues long.

The chain combines TRBV5-6 with TRBJ2-2; D is unresolved. V was shortened by 2 bases and J by 6 bases, with 11 bases between the two germline ends. This CDR3 contains 14 residues. Germline lookup yields CDR1 SGHDT and CDR2 YYEEEE. The CDR3 DNA sequence: TGTGCCAGCAGCTTTTCCTACTCTCCCGGGGAGCTGTTTTTT. This translates into CASSFSYSPGELFF. Full variable domain (rest looked up from reference TRBV5-6 and TRBJ2-2): DAGVTQSPTHLIKTRGQQVTLRCSPKSGHDTVSWYQQALGQGPQFIFQYYEEEERQRGNFPDRFSGHQFPNYSSELNVNALLLGDSALYLCASSFSYSPGELFFGEGSRLTVL.

This clone appeared once. This chain joins TRBV9 and TRBJ2-7; a possible D gene is TRBD2 (6 bases). The CDR3 consists of 15 residues. Germline V gives CDR1 SGDLS, CDR2 YYNGEE. V shed 4 bases and J shed 3 bases, with 17 bases lying between them. The CDR3 loop reads CASSTSGGEIYEQYF. DNA of the CDR3: TGTGCCAGCAGCACAAGCGGAGGGGAGATCTACGAGCAGTACTTC.

The chain uses TRBV21-1 and TRBJ2-3. TRBV21-1 is an annotated pseudogene. The CDR3 has 14 residues. CDR3 coding DNA: TGTGCCAGCATCAGAAAAAGGGGGGACATACCGCAGTATTTT. It codes for CASIRKRGDIPQYF.

In nucleotides, the CDR3 is TGTGCCAGCAGCTCAGGGACTAGCGGGAGTTACGAGCAGTACTTC. This encodes CASSSGTSGSYEQYF. The rearrangement joins TRBV5-4 to TRBJ2-7; 14 bases line up with TRBD2. CDR1 is SGHNT, CDR2 YYREEE, per germline (reference sequence). The CDR3 totals 15 residues. V was pared by 3 bases and J by 4 bases, with 3 bases of the junction left unmatched.

This clone was recorded only once. The rearrangement uses TRBV10-2 and TRBJ2-7; 8 bases are a match to TRBD2. Germline V CDR1 and CDR2: WSHSY, SAAADI. The CDR3 extends over 12 amino acids. V gave up 8 bases and J gave up 5 bases; unmatched junction bases: 5. The CDR3 nucleotides read TGCGCCAGCTCTCCGGGAGGGGACGAGCAGTACTTC. It specifies CASSPGGDEQYF.

The CDR3: CASSWTGSNYGYTF. CDR3 in DNA: TGTGCCAGCAGCTGGACAGGGTCCAACTATGGCTACACCTTC. V usage is TRBV5-6 and J usage is TRBJ1-2; TRBD1 matches 8 bases. The CDR3 has 14 residues. V dropped 3 bases and J dropped 2; count of bases not matched to a gene: 3. CDR1 is SGHDT and CDR2 is YYEEEE in the germline V gene.

The CDR3 bases are TGTGCCAGCAGCTTGTTTGGCGGGACAAACTACGAGCAGTACTTC. It is translated as CASSLFGGTNYEQYF. The V gene is TRBV5-4, the J gene TRBJ2-7; TRBD1 or TRBD2 may be the D gene (6 bases each). The CDR3 spans 15 residues. V shed 1 base and J shed 3 bases, with 14 bases lying between them. Germline V gene lookup returns CDR1 SGHNT and CDR2 YYREEE (reference sequence).

The chain carries TRBV27 and TRBJ1-2, with D possibly matching TRBD1 (5 bases). The CDR3 is 16 residues long. The germline V gene encodes CDR1 MNHEY and CDR2 SMNVEV (reference sequence). Trimming took off 0 bases at V and 5 bases at J, with 16 bases between the two ends. CDR3 in amino acids: CASSLSRSGMRYGYTF. The CDR3 DNA reads TGTGCCAGCAGTTTATCGAGGTCAGGGATGCGGTATGGCTACACCTTC.

This chain links TRBV15 with TRBJ1-5; possibly TRBD1 for D (5 bases). This CDR3 has 16 amino acids. Trimming pared 5 bases from V and 3 bases from J, leaving 17 bases between. Germline loops: CDR1 LNHNV, CDR2 YYDKDF (reference sequence). CDR3 bases: TGTGCCACCAGCCCGGGCGTCGGGACTTTCAATCAGCCCCAGCATTTT. Its protein product is CATSPGVGTFNQPQHF.